The clone carrying this T cell receptor (beta chain) appeared many times. Its antigen is undetermined. The data were taken from a study of blood T cells in healthy people across ages. Germline CDR1 DFQATT, CDR2 SNEGSKA (reference sequence). The CDR3 is made up of 14 amino acids. Trimming left V 8 bases short and J 2 bases short, with 19 bases between. Study conclusions and caveats: It was the long-lived donors that had more naive CD4+ cells and higher diversity than aged donors.

Primers used in a second PCR of about 6 to 11 cycles were a sample-barcoded 5' primer and a J-beta primer mix. TCRdb called the 5' RACE reads again in MiXCR, with one record for every CDR3 protein. The top ten hold 9.5% to 13% of the sample, which has about 930,000 distinct CDR3 sequences, 25% to 30% seen once. These data were likewise used in another study, on T cells of mothers and their children. That source reports: The effect of thymic selection on TCR recombination output is similar between related and unrelated pairs.

Input material: blood. The V call is TRBV20-1, the J call TRBJ2-7; D is ambiguous. This clonotype was sampled from a woman between 40 and 55 years old in good health. CDR3 sequence: CSLSEPRLAYEQYF. The CDR3 DNA follows: TGCAGTCTATCGGAACCCCGTCTGGCCTACGAGCAGTACTTC.